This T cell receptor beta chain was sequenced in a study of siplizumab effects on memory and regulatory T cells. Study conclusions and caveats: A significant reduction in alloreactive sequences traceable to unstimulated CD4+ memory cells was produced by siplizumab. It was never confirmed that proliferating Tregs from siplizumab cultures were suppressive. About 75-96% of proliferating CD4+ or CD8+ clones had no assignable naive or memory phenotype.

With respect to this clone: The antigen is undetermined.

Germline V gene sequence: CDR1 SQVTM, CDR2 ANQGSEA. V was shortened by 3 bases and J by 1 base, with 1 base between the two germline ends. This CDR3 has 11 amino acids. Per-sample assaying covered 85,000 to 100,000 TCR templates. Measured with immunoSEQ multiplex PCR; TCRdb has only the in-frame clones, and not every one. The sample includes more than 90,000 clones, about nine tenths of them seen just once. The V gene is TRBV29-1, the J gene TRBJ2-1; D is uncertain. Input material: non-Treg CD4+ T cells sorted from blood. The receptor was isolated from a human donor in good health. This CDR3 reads CSVDSYNEQFF. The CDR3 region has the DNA TGCAGCGTTGATTCCTACAATGAGCAGTTCTTC.